These 23 T cell receptor beta chains share one sample of origin, sequenced in a study of blood T cell repertoires in COVID-19 (dated by TCRdb to about 2020). To prepare the library, the immunoSEQ multiplex PCR assay was applied. The clones in this table, taken by TCRdb from immuneACCESS, are in-frame only. Not every clone is retained; where verified, under half of the shortfall comes from an unresolved V gene, and the cause of the rest is unknown. Present in this sample are around 290,000 clones, around 90% of which were seen just once. Just under 1% of the sample is held by the ten biggest clonotypes. The sequencing input was PBMCs or T cells enriched from blood (not recorded which). The source of these receptors is a woman aged 25 to 39 who had recovered from COVID-19.

The chain is built from TRBV12-3 or TRBV12-4 and TRBJ1-2; no clear D gene. With 10 bases removed from V and 7 bases from J, the gap between germline ends came to 16 bases. The CDR3 has 12 amino acids. In DNA, the CDR3 is TGTGCCACCCGCGCGGAATCGCCTGGCTACACCTTC. Protein sequence: CATRAESPGYTF.

The genes are TRBV9 and TRBJ1-3; 10 nucleotides align to TRBD1. The junction had 7 bases not matched to a gene; V was cut back by 3 bases and J by 1 base. This CDR3 has 17 amino acids. Germline assignment: CDR1 SGDLS and CDR2 YYNGEE. CDR3 sequence reads: CASSASSGQGSGNTIYF. In nucleotides, the CDR3 is TGTGCCAGCAGCGCCTCCTCGGGACAGGGGTCTGGAAACACCATATATTTT.

The rearrangement uses TRBV5-4 and TRBJ2-5; the D is unclear. This CDR3 contains 13 residues. V shed 4 bases and J shed 2 bases, with 9 bases lying between them. Germline lookup yields CDR1 SGHNT and CDR2 YYREEE (reference sequence). The CDR3 DNA follows: TGTGCCAGCAGCACCTGGGCACAAGAGACCCAGTACTTC. This codes for CASSTWAQETQYF.

The chain employs TRBV24-1 and TRBJ2-3; TRBD1 agrees at 10 bases. Germline lookup yields CDR1 KGHDR and CDR2 SFDVKD. The length of the CDR3 is 14 residues. V gave up 10 bases and J gave up 4 bases; unmatched junction bases: 7. CDR3 amino acids: CATPGTGASDTQYF. The CDR3, as DNA: TGTGCCACACCCGGGACAGGGGCTTCAGATACGCAGTATTTT.

The gene calls are TRBV7-3 and TRBJ2-7, with D tentatively TRBD2 (5 bases). CDR1 and CDR2 (germline): SGHTA, FQGTGA. V was cut by 1 base and J by 0 bases, with 16 bases left in between. The CDR3 is 17 amino acids. CDR3 sequence (DNA): TGTGCCAGCAGCTTAATAGGCGTGGGAGCGAGCTCCTACGAGCAGTACTTC. Its protein product is CASSLIGVGASSYEQYF.

The chain has TRBV27 and TRBJ1-3; D is undetermined. Trimming shortened V by 7 bases and J by 7 bases, and 11 bases separated the two germline ends. CDR3 length: 12 amino acids. Germline values: CDR1 MNHEY, CDR2 SMNVEV (reference sequence). The CDR3 DNA reads as TGTGCCAGCACGGGAGCCGGTAACACCATATATTTT. It encodes CASTGAGNTIYF.

The V call is TRBV4-1, the J call TRBJ2-5; 7 nucleotides match TRBD2. V dropped 5 bases and J dropped 2; count of bases not matched to a gene: 5. The CDR3 runs to 14 residues. Germline CDR1 reads MGHRA; CDR2 reads YSYEKL. CDR3 sequence (DNA): TGCGCCAGCAGCGGCGGGAGACAGCAAGAGACCCAGTACTTC. It is translated as CASSGGRQQETQYF.

The chain uses TRBV7-9 and TRBJ2-1; 9 bases are a match to TRBD2. The germline V gene has CDR1 SEHNR and CDR2 FQNEAQ (reference sequence). The J segment lost 5 bases and the V segment lost 1 base, leaving 6 bases of the junction unmatched. CDR3 length equals 16 residues. The CDR3 DNA sequence: TGTGCCAGCAGCTTAGTGGCTAGCGGGGACCACAATGAGCAGTTCTTC. It yields the protein CASSLVASGDHNEQFF.

This chain uses TRBV7-2 with TRBJ1-2, with 7 bases matching TRBD1. The CDR3 sequence is 12 residues long. V lost 7 bases and J lost 7; bases outside the gene matches: 6. CDR1 is SGHTA, CDR2 FQGNSA, per germline. The CDR3 here is CASTRYRGGYTF. The DNA for the CDR3 is TGTGCCAGCACAAGGTACAGGGGTGGCTACACCTTC.

The chain is built from TRBV7-9 and TRBJ2-1, with 8 bases that match TRBD2. V lost 6 bases, J lost 8 bases, and 12 bases stayed unmatched. Germline lookup yields CDR1 SEHNR and CDR2 FQNEAQ (reference sequence). The CDR3 length is 15 residues. Here the CDR3 reads CASSFLSGIMDEQFF. In nucleotides, the CDR3 is TGTGCCAGCAGTTTTCTTAGCGGGATCATGGATGAGCAGTTCTTC.

Notes on this clone: The junction does not match germline at one end; this may be a read error. The chain joins TRBV30 to TRBJ1-6; D not certain. The CDR3 is 13 amino acids. Germline CDR1 is GTSNPN and CDR2 is SVGIG (reference sequence). As DNA, the CDR3 is TGTGCCTGGAGTGTAACATATAACTCACCCCTCCACTTT. Translation gives CAWSVTYNSPLHF.

This clone has more than one count but fewer than ten. The V gene is TRBV28, the J gene TRBJ1-1; D ambiguous. Germline V CDR1 and CDR2: MDHEN, SYDVKM. The CDR3 is 12 amino acids. The V end was cut by 7 bases, the J end by 0 bases, with 6 bases between. CDR3 sequence (DNA): TGTGCCAGCAAACAGCTGAACACTGAAGCTTTCTTT. As protein: CASKQLNTEAFF.

This clone was seen once. This chain uses TRBV7-9 with TRBJ2-7; a possible D gene is TRBD2 (6 bases). The V gene lost 1 base and the J gene lost 8 bases, with 18 bases spanning the gap. The germline gives CDR1 SEHNR, CDR2 FQNEAQ (reference sequence). The CDR3 is 15 amino acids. CDR3 residues: CASSLDFSGLAQQYF. CDR3 bases: TGTGCCAGCAGCTTAGATTTCAGCGGGTTAGCCCAGCAGTACTTC.

This sequence joins TRBV6-2 or TRBV6-3 and TRBJ1-3; D not certain. V shed 2 bases and J shed 0 bases, with 8 bases lying between them. CDR1 and CDR2 from the germline V gene are MNHEY and SVGEGT. CDR3 length: 15 amino acids. The CDR3 here is CASSYAFGSGNTIYF. CDR3 coding DNA: TGTGCCAGCAGTTACGCGTTCGGCTCTGGAAACACCATATATTTT.

This clone appeared a single time. The chain employs TRBV7-8 and TRBJ2-3; no clear D gene. The CDR3 contains 11 residues. Germline CDR1 is SGHVS and CDR2 is FQNEAQ. Deletions cut 4 bases from V and 6 bases from J, with 5 bases between. The CDR3 region is CASSSQDTQYF. DNA for the CDR3: TGTGCCAGCAGCTCACAGGATACGCAGTATTTT.

The rearrangement joins TRBV7-9 to TRBJ2-1; TRBD2 might be the D (5 bases). The V end was cut by 7 bases, the J end by 4 bases, with 11 bases between. Germline V gene lookup returns CDR1 SEHNR and CDR2 FQNEAQ (reference sequence). The CDR3 covers 13 residues. The CDR3 sequence is CASKLENYNEQFF. The CDR3 DNA reads as TGTGCCAGCAAACTAGAGAATTACAATGAGCAGTTCTTC.

This chain links TRBV4-2 with TRBJ1-6; D is perhaps TRBD1 (5 bases). V gave up 0 bases and J gave up 7 bases, with 13 bases separating them. Germline CDR1 reads LGHNA; CDR2 reads YNFKEQ. There are 16 residues in the CDR3. The CDR3 nucleotides read TGTGCCAGCAGCCAAGACACCGCACAGGAGAATTCACCCCTCCACTTT. Protein: CASSQDTAQENSPLHF.

This chain connects TRBV18 to TRBJ1-2; D perhaps matches TRBD1 (5 bases). Trimming pared 4 bases from V and 3 bases from J, leaving 24 bases between. The CDR3 extends over 18 amino acids. The germline CDR1 and CDR2 sequences are KGHSH and LQKENI. The CDR3 sequence is CASSLLPGTTAGDYGYTF. CDR3 bases: TGTGCCAGCTCACTTCTGCCCGGGACGACAGCGGGAGACTATGGCTACACCTTC.

This clone came up a few times. The chain uses TRBV5-4 and TRBJ1-2, with a weak D call TRBD1 (6 bases). This CDR3 contains 16 residues. Trimming shortened V by 5 bases and J by 1 base, and 18 bases separated the two germline ends. Germline CDR1 and CDR2: SGHNT and YYREEE (reference sequence). The CDR3: CASRIRTGQLNYGYTF. In DNA form, the CDR3 reads TGTGCCAGCAGAATTAGGACCGGACAGCTTAACTATGGCTACACCTTC.

The J gene is TRBJ2-7, the V gene TRBV2; 9 bases map to TRBD1. Per germline, CDR1 SNHLY and CDR2 FYNNEI. Losses at the gene ends were 6 bases for V and 6 bases for J; bases not matched to a gene: 3. The CDR3 consists of 12 residues. CDR3 sequence reads: CASRGDRVEQYF. The CDR3 DNA sequence: TGTGCCAGCAGGGGGGACAGGGTCGAGCAGTACTTC.

The DNA for the CDR3 is TGTGCCAGCAGAGGAACAGGGGACACCGGGGAGCTGTTTTTT. Translated: CASRGTGDTGELFF. The rearrangement joins TRBV6-4 to TRBJ2-2, with TRBD1 matching 7 bases. J lost 3 bases, V lost 6 bases, and 4 bases had no gene match. This CDR3 is 14 amino acids long. CDR1 and CDR2 from the germline V gene are MRHNA and SNTAGT.

This chain uses TRBV19 with TRBJ2-1; 9 nucleotides line up with TRBD2. Germline assignment: CDR1 LNHDA and CDR2 SQIVND (reference sequence). With 3 bases clipped from V and 7 bases from J, the junction kept 7 bases outside the gene matches. The CDR3 extends over 15 amino acids. The CDR3 sequence: CASSITSGRVNEQFF. DNA of the CDR3: TGTGCCAGTAGTATTACTAGCGGGCGGGTAAATGAGCAGTTCTTC.

The chain uses TRBV6-5 and TRBJ2-7; 13 bases map to TRBD2. The V gene's germline CDR1 is MNHEY and CDR2 SVGAGI. The CDR3 spans 14 residues. The J segment lost 6 bases and the V segment lost 6 bases, leaving 5 bases of the junction unmatched. Written as DNA, the CDR3 is TGTGCCAGCAGCCTGGGACTAGCGGGACCCGAGCAGTACTTC. Its protein product is CASSLGLAGPEQYF.